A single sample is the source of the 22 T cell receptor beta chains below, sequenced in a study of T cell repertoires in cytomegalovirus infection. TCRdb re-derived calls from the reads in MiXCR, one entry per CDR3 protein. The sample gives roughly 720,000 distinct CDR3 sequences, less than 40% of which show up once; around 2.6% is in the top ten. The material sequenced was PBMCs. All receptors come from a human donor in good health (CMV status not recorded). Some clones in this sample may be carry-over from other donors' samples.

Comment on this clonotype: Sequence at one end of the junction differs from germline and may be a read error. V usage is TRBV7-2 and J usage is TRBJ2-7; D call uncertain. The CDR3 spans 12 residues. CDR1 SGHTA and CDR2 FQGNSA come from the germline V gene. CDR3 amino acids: CASSLGVYDTSF. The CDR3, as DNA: TGTGCCAGCAGCTTAGGGGTTTACGATACGTCCTTC.

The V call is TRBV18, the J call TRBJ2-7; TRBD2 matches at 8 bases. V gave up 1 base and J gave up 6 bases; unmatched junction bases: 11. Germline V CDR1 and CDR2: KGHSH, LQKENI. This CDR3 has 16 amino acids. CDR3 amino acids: CASSPQDSGKGGEQYF. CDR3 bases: TGTGCCAGCTCACCACAAGATAGCGGGAAAGGGGGCGAGCAGTACTTC.

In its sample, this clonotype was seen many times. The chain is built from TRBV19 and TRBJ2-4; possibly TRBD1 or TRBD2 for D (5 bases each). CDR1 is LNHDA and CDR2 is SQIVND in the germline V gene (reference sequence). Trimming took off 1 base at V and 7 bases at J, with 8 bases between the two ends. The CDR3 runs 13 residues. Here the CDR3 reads CASSIGGTNIQYF. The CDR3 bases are TGTGCCAGTAGTATAGGTGGGACGAACATTCAGTACTTC.

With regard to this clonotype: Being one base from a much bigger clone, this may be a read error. This CDR3 reads CAAQGGAGSSVRANYDYTF. CDR3 DNA sequence: TGTGCCGCCCAAGGCGGCGCAGGGTCGAGTGTGCGGGCTAACTATGACTACACCTTC. The chain recombines TRBV10-3 with TRBJ1-2, with D tentatively TRBD1 (5 bases). The CDR3 runs 19 residues. Looked up from germline, CDR1 is ENHRY and CDR2 is SYGVKD.

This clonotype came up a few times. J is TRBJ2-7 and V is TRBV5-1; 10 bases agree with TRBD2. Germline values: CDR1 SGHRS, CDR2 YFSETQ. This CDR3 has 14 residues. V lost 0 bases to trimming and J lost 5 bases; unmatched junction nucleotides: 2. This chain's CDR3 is CASSLEGLANEQYF. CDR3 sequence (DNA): TGCGCCAGCAGCTTGGAGGGACTAGCGAACGAGCAGTACTTC.

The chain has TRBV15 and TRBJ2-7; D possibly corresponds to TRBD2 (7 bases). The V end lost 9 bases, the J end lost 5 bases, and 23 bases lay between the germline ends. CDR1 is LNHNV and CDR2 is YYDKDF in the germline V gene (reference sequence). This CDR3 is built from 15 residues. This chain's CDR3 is CATGGGAGVSHEQYF. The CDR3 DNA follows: TGTGCCACTGGGGGCGGGGCGGGAGTATCCCACGAGCAGTACTTC.

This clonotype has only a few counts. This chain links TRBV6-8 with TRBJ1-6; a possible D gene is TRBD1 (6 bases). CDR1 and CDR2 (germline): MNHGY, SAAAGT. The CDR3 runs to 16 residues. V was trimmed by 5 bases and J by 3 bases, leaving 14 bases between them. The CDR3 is CASSPRTADYNSPLHF. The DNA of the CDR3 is TGTGCCAGCAGTCCCCGGACAGCGGACTATAATTCACCCCTCCACTTT.

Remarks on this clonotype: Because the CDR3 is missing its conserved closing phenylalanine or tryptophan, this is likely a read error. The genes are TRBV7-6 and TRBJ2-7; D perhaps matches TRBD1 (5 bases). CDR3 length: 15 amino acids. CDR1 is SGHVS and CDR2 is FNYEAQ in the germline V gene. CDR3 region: CANSQGAGDLYEQYL. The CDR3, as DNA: TGTGCCAACAGCCAAGGGGCAGGAGACCTCTACGAGCAGTACCTC.

CDR3 in DNA: TGTGCCGTCCGGGGGAGGGAGACCCAGTACTTC. Translated, it gives CAVRGRETQYF. The chain couples TRBV2 to TRBJ2-5, with D perhaps TRBD2 (6 bases). From germline, CDR1 is SNHLY and CDR2 FYNNEI. The CDR3 is made up of 11 amino acids. The V gene lost 11 bases and the J gene lost 5 bases, with 12 bases spanning the gap.

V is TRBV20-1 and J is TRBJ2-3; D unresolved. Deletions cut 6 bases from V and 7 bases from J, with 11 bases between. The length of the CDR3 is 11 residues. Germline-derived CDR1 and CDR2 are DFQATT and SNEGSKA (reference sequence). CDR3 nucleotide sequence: TGCAGTGCCAAACCGACACATACGCAGTATTTT. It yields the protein CSAKPTHTQYF.

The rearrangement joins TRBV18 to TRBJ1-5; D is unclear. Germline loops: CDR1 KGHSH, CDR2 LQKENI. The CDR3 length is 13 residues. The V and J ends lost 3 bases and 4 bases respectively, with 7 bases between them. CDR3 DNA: TGTGCCAGCTCACCCCAGGAGAATCAGCCCCAGCATTTT. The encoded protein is CASSPQENQPQHF. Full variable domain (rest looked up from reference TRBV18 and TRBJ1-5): NAGVMQNPRHLVRRRGQEARLRCSPMKGHSHVYWYRQLPEEGLKFMVYLQKENIIDESGMPKERFSAEFPKEGPSILRIQQVVRGDSAAYFCASSPQENQPQHFGDGTRLSIL.

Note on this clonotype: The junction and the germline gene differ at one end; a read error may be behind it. CDR3 in amino acids: CASRFAGTGTYEQDF. The CDR3 DNA is TGTGCCAGCAGGTTCGCCGGGACAGGGACCTACGAGCAGGACTTC. The V and J genes are TRBV12-3 or TRBV12-4 and TRBJ2-7, with 9 bases identical to TRBD1. The CDR3 runs 15 residues.

The chain's CDR3 is CASSPEDPSPTGELFF. The CDR3 nucleotides are TGTGCCAGCAGCCCCGAGGACCCATCGCCCACCGGGGAGCTGTTTTTT. The rearrangement joins TRBV7-6 to TRBJ2-2, with D uncertain. Germline CDR1 reads SGHVS; CDR2 reads FNYEAQ. The CDR3 spans 16 residues. V was cut by 5 bases and J by 4 bases, with 17 bases left in between.

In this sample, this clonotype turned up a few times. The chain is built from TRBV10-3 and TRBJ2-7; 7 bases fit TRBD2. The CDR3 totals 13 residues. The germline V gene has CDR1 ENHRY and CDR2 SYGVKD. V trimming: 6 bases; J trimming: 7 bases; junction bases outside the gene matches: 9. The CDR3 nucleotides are TGTGCCATCAGCGGACTAGATTCTGGTGAGCAGTACTTC. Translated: CAISGLDSGEQYF.

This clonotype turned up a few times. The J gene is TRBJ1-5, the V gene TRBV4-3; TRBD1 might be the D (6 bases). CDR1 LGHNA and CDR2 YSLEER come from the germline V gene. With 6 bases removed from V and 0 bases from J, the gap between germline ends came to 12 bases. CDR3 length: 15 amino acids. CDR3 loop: CASSFTQGSNQPQHF. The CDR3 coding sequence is TGCGCCAGCAGTTTCACACAGGGTAGCAATCAGCCCCAGCATTTT.

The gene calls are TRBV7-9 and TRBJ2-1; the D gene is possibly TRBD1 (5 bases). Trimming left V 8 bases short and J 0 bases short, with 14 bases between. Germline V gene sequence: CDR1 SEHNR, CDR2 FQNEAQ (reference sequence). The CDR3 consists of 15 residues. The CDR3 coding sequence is TGTGCCAGCGACCCCCGAGACAGCTCCTACAATGAGCAGTTCTTC. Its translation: CASDPRDSSYNEQFF.

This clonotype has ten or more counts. DNA for the CDR3: TGTGCCAGCGTCCCCGCGCTCAGGACAGCCTCTAATGAGCAGTTCTTC. It is translated as CASVPALRTASNEQFF. The chain uses TRBV7-8 and TRBJ2-1; perhaps TRBD1 as D (6 bases). Germline loops: CDR1 SGHVS, CDR2 FQNEAQ. The CDR3 totals 16 residues. The ends were cut back, 8 bases at V and 7 bases at J, with 24 bases in the middle.

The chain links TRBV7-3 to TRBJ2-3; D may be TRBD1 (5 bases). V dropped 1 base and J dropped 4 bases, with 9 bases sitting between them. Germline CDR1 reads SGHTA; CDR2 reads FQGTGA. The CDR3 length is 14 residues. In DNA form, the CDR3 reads TGTGCCAGCAGCTTAAACAGGAGCCCAGATACGCAGTATTTT. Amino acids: CASSLNRSPDTQYF.

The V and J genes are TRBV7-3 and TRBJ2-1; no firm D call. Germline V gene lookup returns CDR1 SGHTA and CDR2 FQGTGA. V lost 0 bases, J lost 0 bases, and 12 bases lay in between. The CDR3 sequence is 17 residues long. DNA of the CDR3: TGTGCCAGCAGCTTAACCAGTCGATCGAGCTCCTACAATGAGCAGTTCTTC. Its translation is CASSLTSRSSSYNEQFF.

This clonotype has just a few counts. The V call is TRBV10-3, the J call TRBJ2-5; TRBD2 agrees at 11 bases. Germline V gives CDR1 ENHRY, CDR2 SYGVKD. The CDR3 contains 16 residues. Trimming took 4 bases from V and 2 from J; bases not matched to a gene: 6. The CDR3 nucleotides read TGTGCCATCAGTGGAATCGGGACTAGCGGACAAGAGACCCAGTACTTC. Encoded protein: CAISGIGTSGQETQYF.

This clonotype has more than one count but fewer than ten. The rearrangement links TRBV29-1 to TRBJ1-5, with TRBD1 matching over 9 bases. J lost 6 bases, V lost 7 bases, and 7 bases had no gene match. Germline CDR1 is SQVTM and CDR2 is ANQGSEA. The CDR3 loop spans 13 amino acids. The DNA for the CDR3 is TGCAGCGCTACAGGGGGCGGGGGTCAGCCCCAGCATTTT. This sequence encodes CSATGGGGQPQHF.

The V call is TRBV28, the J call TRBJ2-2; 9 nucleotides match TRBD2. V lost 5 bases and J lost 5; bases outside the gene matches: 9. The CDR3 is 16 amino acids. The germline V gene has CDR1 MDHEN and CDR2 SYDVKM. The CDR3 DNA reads TGTGCCAGCAGTACCCCCCGCGGGAGGGGGACCGGGGAGCTGTTTTTT. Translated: CASSTPRGRGTGELFF. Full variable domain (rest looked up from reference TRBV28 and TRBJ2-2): DVKVTQSSRYLVKRTGEKVFLECVQDMDHENMFWYRQDPGLGLRLIYFSYDVKMKEKGDIPEGYSVSREKKERFSLILESASTNQTSMYLCASSTPRGRGTGELFFGEGSRLTVL.